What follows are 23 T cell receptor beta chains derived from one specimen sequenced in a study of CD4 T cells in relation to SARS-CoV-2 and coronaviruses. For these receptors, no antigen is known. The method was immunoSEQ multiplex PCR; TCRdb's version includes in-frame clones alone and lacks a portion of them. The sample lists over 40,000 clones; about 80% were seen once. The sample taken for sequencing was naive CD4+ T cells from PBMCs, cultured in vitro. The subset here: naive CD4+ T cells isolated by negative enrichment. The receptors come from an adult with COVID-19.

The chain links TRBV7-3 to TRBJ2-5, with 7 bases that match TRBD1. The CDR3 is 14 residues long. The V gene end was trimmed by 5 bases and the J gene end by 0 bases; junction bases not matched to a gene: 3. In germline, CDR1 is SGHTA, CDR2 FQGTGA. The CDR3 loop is CASSRDSYQETQYF. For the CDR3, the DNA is TGTGCCAGCAGCCGGGACAGCTACCAAGAGACCCAGTACTTC.

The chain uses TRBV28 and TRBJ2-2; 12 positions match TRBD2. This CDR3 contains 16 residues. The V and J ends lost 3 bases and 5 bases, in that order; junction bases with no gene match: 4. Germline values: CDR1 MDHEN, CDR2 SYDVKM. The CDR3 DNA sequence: TGTGCCAGCAGTTTTGGACTAGCGGGAAGGACCGGGGAGCTGTTTTTT. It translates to CASSFGLAGRTGELFF.

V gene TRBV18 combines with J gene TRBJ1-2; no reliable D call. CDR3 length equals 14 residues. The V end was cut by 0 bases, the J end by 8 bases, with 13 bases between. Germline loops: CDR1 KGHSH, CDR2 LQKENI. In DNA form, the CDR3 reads TGTGCCAGCTCACCACCTGGAATGTTGAGCGGCTACACCTTC. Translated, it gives CASSPPGMLSGYTF. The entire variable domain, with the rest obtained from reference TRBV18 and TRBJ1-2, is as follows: NAGVMQNPRHLVRRRGQEARLRCSPMKGHSHVYWYRQLPEEGLKFMVYLQKENIIDESGMPKERFSAEFPKEGPSILRIQQVVRGDSAAYFCASSPPGMLSGYTFGSGTRLTVV.

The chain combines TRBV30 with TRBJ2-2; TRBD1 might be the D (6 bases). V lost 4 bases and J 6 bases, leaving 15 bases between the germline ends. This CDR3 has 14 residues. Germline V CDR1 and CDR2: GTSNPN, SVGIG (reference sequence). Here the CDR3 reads CAWKPFRGSGELFF. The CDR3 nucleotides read TGTGCCTGGAAGCCCTTCAGGGGTTCCGGGGAGCTGTTTTTT.

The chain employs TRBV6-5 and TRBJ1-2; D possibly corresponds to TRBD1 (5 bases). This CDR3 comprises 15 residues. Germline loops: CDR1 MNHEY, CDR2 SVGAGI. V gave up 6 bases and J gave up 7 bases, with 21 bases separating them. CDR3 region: CASRFPGTSEAGYTF. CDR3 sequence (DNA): TGTGCCAGCAGATTCCCCGGGACGTCCGAGGCTGGCTACACCTTC.

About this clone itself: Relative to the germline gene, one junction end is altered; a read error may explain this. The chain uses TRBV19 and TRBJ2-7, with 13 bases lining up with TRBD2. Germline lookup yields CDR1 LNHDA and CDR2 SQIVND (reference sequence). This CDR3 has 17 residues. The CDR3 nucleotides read TGTGCCAGTAATATATTAGGGACTAGCGGGATCTCCTACGAGCAGTACTTC. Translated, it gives CASNILGTSGISYEQYF.

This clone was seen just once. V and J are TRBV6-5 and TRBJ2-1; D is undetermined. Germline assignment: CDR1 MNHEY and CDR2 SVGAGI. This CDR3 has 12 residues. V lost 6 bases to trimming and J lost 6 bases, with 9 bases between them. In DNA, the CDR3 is TGTGCCAGCAGCCGATCGGGCAATGAGCAGTTCTTC. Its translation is CASSRSGNEQFF.

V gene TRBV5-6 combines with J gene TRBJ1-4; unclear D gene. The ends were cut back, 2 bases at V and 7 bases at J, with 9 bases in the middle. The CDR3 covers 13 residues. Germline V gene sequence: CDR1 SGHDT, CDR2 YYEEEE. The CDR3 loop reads CASSFRGSEKLFF. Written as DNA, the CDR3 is TGTGCCAGCAGCTTCCGCGGTAGTGAAAAACTGTTTTTT.

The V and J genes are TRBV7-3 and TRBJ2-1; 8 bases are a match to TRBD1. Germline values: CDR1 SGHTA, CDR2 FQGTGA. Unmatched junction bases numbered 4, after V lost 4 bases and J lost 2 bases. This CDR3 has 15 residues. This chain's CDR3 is CASSSGQGTYNEQFF. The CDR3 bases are TGTGCCAGCAGCTCCGGACAGGGTACCTACAATGAGCAGTTCTTC.

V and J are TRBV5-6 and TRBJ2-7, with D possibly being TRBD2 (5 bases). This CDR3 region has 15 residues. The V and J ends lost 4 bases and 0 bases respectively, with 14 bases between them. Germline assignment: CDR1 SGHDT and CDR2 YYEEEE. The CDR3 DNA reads TGTGCCAGCAGCGCCACCTGGGAGAGCTCCTACGAGCAGTACTTC. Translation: CASSATWESSYEQYF.

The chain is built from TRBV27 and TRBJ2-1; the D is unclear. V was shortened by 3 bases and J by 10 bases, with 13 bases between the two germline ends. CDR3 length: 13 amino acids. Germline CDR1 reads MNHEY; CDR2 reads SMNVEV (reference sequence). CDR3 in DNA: TGTGCCAGCAGTTTCTTATCGAGTACCGAGCAGTTCTTC. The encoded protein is CASSFLSSTEQFF.

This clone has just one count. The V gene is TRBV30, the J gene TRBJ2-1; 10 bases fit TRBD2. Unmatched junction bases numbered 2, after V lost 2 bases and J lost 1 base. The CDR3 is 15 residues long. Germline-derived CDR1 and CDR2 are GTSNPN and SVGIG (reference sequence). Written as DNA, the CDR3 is TGTGCCTGGAGTAGCGGGAGGGCGTCCTACAATGAGCAGTTCTTC. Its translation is CAWSSGRASYNEQFF. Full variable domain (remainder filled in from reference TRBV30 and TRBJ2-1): SQTIHQWPATLVQPVGSPLSLECTVEGTSNPNLYWYRQAAGRGLQLLFYSVGIGQISSEVPQNLSASRPQDRQFILSSKKLLLSDSGFYLCAWSSGRASYNEQFFGPGTRLTVL.

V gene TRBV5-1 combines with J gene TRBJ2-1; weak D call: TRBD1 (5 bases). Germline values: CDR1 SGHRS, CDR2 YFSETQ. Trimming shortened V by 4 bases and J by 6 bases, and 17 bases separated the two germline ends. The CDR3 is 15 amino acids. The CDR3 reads CASSGHDPVSNEQFF. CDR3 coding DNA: TGCGCCAGCAGCGGACACGACCCGGTAAGCAATGAGCAGTTCTTC.

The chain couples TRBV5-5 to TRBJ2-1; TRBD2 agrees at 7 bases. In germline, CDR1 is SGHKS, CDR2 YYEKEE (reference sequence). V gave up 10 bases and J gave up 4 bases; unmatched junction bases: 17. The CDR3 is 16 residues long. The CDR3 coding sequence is TGTGCCTCCGCTTACGACGGGGGACTACTATACAATGAGCAGTTCTTC. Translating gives CASAYDGGLLYNEQFF.

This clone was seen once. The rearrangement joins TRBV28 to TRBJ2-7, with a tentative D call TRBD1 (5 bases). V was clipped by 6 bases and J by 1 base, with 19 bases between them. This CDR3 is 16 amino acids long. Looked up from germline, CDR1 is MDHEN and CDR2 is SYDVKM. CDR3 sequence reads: CASRGSQGSTSYEQYF. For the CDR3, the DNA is TGTGCCAGCAGGGGGTCTCAGGGCAGCACTTCCTACGAGCAGTACTTC.

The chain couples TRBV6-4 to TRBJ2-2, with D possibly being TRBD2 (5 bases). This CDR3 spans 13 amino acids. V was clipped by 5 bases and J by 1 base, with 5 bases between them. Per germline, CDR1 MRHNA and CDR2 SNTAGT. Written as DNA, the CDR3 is TGTGCCAGCAGTAGCGGGAACACCGGGGAGCTGTTTTTT. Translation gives CASSSGNTGELFF.

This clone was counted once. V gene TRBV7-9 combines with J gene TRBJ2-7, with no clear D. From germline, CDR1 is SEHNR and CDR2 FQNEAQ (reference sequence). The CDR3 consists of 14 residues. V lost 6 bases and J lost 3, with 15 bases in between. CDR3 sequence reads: CASRPTGPNYEQYF. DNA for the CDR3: TGTGCCAGCAGACCGACCGGGCCGAACTACGAGCAGTACTTC. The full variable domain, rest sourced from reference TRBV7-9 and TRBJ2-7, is DTGVSQNPRHKITKRGQNVTFRCDPISEHNRLYWYRQTLGQGPEFLTYFQNEAQLEKSRLLSDRFSAERPKGSFSTLEIQRTEQGDSAMYLCASRPTGPNYEQYFGPGTRLTVT.

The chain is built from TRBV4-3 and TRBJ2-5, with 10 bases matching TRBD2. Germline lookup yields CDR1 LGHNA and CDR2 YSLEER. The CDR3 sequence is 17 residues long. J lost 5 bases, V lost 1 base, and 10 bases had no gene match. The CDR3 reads CASSQGWLAGAGETQYF. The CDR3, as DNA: TGCGCCAGCAGCCAAGGCTGGCTAGCGGGGGCCGGCGAGACCCAGTACTTC.

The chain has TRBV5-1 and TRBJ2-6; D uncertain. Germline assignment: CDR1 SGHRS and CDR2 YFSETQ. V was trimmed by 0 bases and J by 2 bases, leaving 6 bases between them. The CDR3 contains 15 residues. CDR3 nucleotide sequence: TGCGCCAGCAGCTTGGGGGGAACTGGGGCCAACGTCCTGACTTTC. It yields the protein CASSLGGTGANVLTF.

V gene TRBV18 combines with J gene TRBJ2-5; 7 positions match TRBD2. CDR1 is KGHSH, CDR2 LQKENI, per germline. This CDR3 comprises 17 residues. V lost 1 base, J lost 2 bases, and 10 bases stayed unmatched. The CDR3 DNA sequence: TGTGCCAGCTCACCACTACGGCGGGCGGGAGTACAAGAGACCCAGTACTTC. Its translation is CASSPLRRAGVQETQYF.

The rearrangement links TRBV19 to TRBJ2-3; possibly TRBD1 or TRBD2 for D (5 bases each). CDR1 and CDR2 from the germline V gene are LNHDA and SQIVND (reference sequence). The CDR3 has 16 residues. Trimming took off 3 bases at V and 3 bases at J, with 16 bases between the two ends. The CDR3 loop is CASSIPRGRRTDTQYF. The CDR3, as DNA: TGTGCCAGTAGTATCCCACGGGGCAGGAGAACAGATACGCAGTATTTT.

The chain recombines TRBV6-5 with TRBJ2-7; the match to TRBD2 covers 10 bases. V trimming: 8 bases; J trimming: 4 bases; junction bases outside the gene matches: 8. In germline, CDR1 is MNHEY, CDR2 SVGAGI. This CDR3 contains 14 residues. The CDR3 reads CASARLAGVYEQYF. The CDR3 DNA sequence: TGTGCCAGCGCACGTCTAGCGGGAGTTTACGAGCAGTACTTC.

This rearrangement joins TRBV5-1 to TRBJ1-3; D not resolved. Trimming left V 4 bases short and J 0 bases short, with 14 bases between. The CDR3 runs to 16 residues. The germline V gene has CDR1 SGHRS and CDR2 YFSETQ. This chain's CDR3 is CASSGGWGSSGNTIYF. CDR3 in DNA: TGCGCCAGCAGCGGAGGATGGGGAAGCTCTGGAAACACCATATATTTT.